This TCR beta chain was recorded in a study of T cell responses to AZD1222 COVID-19 vaccine. Assay: immunoSEQ multiplex PCR; the TCRdb copy retains only in-frame clones and omits some. The sample records around 160,000 clones, around 83% being singletons. Whole-study results and caveats: Samples come after the peak T cell response, not at day 14. The donors showed a predominance of white British ancestry and of females, with possible underestimation of clonal diversity.

For this clone: The antigen remains undetermined.

The origin of this receptor is an adult in good health. Sequenced here: peripheral blood, sampled on day 0 of MenACWY control vaccination.

The CDR3: CASSQGDGGPGFTIYF. DNA for the CDR3: TGTGCCAGCAGCCAAGGGGACGGAGGGCCAGGGTTCACCATATATTTT. The chain joins TRBV3-1 (or the pseudogene TRBV3-2) to TRBJ1-3, with D tentatively TRBD1 (5 bases). V was trimmed by 1 base and J by 9 bases, leaving 19 bases between them. Germline V lookup: CDR1 LGHDT, CDR2 YNNKEL (reference sequence). The CDR3 has 16 amino acids.